The 16 T cell receptor beta chains below were found in one sample sequenced in a study of control samples from healthy donors and cancer patients (TCRdb year 2020). The method was the immunoSEQ multiplex PCR assay. TCRdb mirrors the immuneACCESS table, restricted to in-frame sequences. Some clones are absent from its copies; in checked studies, under half trace to an unresolved V gene, and the reason for the others is unknown. This sample holds around 200,000 clones; 85% to 95% were observed only once. The ten largest clones take up almost 1.5% of the sample. Material for sequencing was blood. The receptor set was obtained from a man between 18 and 35 years old in good health.

CDR3 protein: CAINGNDDEQFF. In DNA form, the CDR3 reads TGTGCCATCAATGGGAACGATGATGAGCAGTTCTTC. The rearrangement uses TRBV10-3 and TRBJ2-1; D not resolved. Germline CDR1 reads ENHRY; CDR2 reads SYGVKD. This CDR3 region has 12 residues. The V end lost 7 bases, the J end lost 8 bases, and 12 bases lay between the germline ends.

The chain uses TRBV5-6 and TRBJ1-2; D uncertain. Germline V gene data show CDR1 as SGHDT and CDR2 as YYEEEE. CDR3 size: 13 residues. The V and J ends lost 4 bases and 0 bases respectively, with 7 bases between them. CDR3 amino acids: CASSLGSNYGYTF. As DNA, the CDR3 is TGTGCCAGCAGCCTCGGATCTAACTATGGCTACACCTTC.

J is TRBJ1-3 and V is TRBV19; 7 nucleotides align to TRBD1. Germline V lookup: CDR1 LNHDA, CDR2 SQIVND (reference sequence). The trim removed 4 bases at V and 2 bases at J, leaving 2 bases unmatched. There are 14 residues in the CDR3. The CDR3 bases are TGTGCCAGTAGTAGACAGGGAACTGGAAACACCATATATTTT. Protein sequence: CASSRQGTGNTIYF.

V usage is TRBV15 and J usage is TRBJ1-1, with TRBD1 matching 7 bases. CDR3 length: 12 amino acids. V lost 2 bases and J lost 13; bases outside the gene matches: 7. Germline V gene sequence: CDR1 LNHNV, CDR2 YYDKDF (reference sequence). The CDR3 here is CATSRQGTEVFF. CDR3 DNA sequence: TGTGCCACCAGCAGACAAGGGACAGAGGTTTTCTTT. The variable domain in full, completed from reference TRBV15 and TRBJ1-1, reads DAMVIQNPRYQVTQFGKPVTLSCSQTLNHNVMYWYQQKSSQAPKLLFHYYDKDFNNEADTPDNFQSRRPNTSFCFLDIRSPGLGDTAMYLCATSRQGTEVFFGQGTRLTVV.

The V call is TRBV11-3, the J call TRBJ1-1; possibly TRBD1 for D (5 bases). This CDR3 has 14 residues. Trimming took 5 bases from V and 0 from J, leaving 10 bases between them. Germline V lookup: CDR1 SGHNT, CDR2 YENEEA. The CDR3 protein is CASSRDGMNTEAFF. The CDR3, as DNA: TGTGCCAGCAGCCGGGACGGGATGAACACTGAAGCTTTCTTT.

The chain recombines TRBV19 with TRBJ2-7; TRBD1 might be the D (5 bases). Trimming removed 0 bases from V and 3 bases from J, with 9 bases in between. The CDR3 has 14 residues. CDR1 and CDR2 from the germline V gene are LNHDA and SQIVND (reference sequence). CDR3 sequence: CASSIEGEGYEQYF. In nucleotides, the CDR3 is TGTGCCAGTAGTATAGAAGGGGAAGGCTACGAGCAGTACTTC.

V is TRBV2 and J is TRBJ1-5; D is unclear. CDR1 and CDR2 (germline): SNHLY, FYNNEI. V shed 6 bases and J shed 0 bases, with 9 bases lying between them. This CDR3 has 14 amino acids. CDR3: CASRTAYSNQPQHF. The CDR3 bases are TGTGCCAGCAGGACGGCGTATAGCAATCAGCCCCAGCATTTT.

This clone was seen just once. The chain employs TRBV2 and TRBJ1-1, with 7 positions matching TRBD1. This CDR3 is built from 15 residues. In germline, CDR1 is SNHLY, CDR2 FYNNEI. J lost 4 bases, V lost 8 bases, and 13 bases had no gene match. The CDR3 reads CASLTGLNSGTEAFF. CDR3 in DNA: TGTGCCAGCCTGACAGGGTTAAATTCTGGCACTGAAGCTTTCTTT.

In DNA, the CDR3 is TGTGCCAGCAGCCAACTCCTAGGTACAGATACGCAGTATTTT. This codes for CASSQLLGTDTQYF. This chain uses TRBV7-9 with TRBJ2-3; no reliable D call. Germline V CDR1 and CDR2: SEHNR, FQNEAQ (reference sequence). Trimming left V 5 bases short and J 3 bases short, with 12 bases between. The CDR3 covers 14 residues.

V gene TRBV2 combines with J gene TRBJ2-5, with 8 bases aligning to TRBD2. The CDR3 totals 15 residues. Germline loops: CDR1 SNHLY, CDR2 FYNNEI. V was pared by 1 base and J by 4 bases, with 5 bases of the junction left unmatched. The CDR3 DNA reads as TGTGCCAGCAGTGAAGAGTACAGCGGGGGAGAGACCCAGTACTTC. It is translated as CASSEEYSGGETQYF.

The chain carries TRBV14 and TRBJ1-2; D is unclear. V was pared by 0 bases and J by 8 bases, with 19 bases between. CDR1 and CDR2 (germline): SGHDN, FVKESK. The CDR3 is made up of 16 amino acids. CDR3 in amino acids: CASSQESFGRPRGYTF. For the CDR3, the DNA is TGTGCCAGCAGCCAAGAATCTTTTGGGAGACCTCGCGGCTACACCTTC.

The chain is built from TRBV18 and TRBJ2-1, with D possibly called TRBD1 or TRBD2 (6 bases each). From germline, CDR1 is KGHSH and CDR2 LQKENI. CDR3 length: 14 amino acids. V dropped 4 bases and J dropped 5 bases, with 12 bases sitting between them. CDR3 coding DNA: TGTGCCAGCTCACTTACGGGGGCTAACAATGAGCAGTTCTTC. It yields the protein CASSLTGANNEQFF.

The chain is built from TRBV7-9 and TRBJ1-2; D gene unclear. The germline CDR1 and CDR2 sequences are SEHNR and FQNEAQ (reference sequence). This CDR3 has 13 amino acids. V lost 1 base and J lost 7, with 10 bases in between. The CDR3 sequence: CASSLGSAAGYTF. The CDR3 DNA is TGTGCCAGCAGCTTAGGTAGTGCGGCTGGCTACACCTTC.

The chain uses TRBV18 and TRBJ1-1, with D unclear. The CDR3 runs 16 residues. V was shortened by 3 bases and J by 0 bases, with 14 bases between the two germline ends. Germline values: CDR1 KGHSH, CDR2 LQKENI. CDR3 region: CASSPITGFMNTEAFF. Written as DNA, the CDR3 is TGTGCCAGCTCACCTATCACGGGTTTCATGAACACTGAAGCTTTCTTT.

The V call is TRBV12-5, the J call TRBJ2-7; 8 bases align to TRBD1. This CDR3 is built from 14 residues. Germline CDR1 and CDR2: LGHNT and FRNRAP. J lost 3 bases, V lost 4 bases, and 5 bases had no gene match. The chain's CDR3 is CASGSDRGYYEQYF. The CDR3 DNA sequence: TGTGCTAGTGGTTCCGACAGGGGTTACTACGAGCAGTACTTC.

CDR3 amino acids: CASSLTSGGSEQFF. The CDR3 DNA reads as TGTGCCAGCAGTTTAACTAGCGGGGGTAGTGAGCAGTTCTTC. The chain has TRBV27 and TRBJ2-1; 11 bases line up with TRBD2. The CDR3 has 14 amino acids. V was pared by 2 bases and J by 9 bases, with 3 bases of the junction left unmatched. Germline V CDR1 and CDR2: MNHEY, SMNVEV (reference sequence).